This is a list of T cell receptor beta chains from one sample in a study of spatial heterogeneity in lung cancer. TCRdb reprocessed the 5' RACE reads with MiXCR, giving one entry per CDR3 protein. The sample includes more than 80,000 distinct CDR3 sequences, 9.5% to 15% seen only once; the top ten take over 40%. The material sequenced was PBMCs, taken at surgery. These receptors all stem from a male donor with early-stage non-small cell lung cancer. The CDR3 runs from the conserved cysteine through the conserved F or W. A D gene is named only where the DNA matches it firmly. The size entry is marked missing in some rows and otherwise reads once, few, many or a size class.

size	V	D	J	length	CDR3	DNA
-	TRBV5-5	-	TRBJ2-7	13	CASSFTGPYEQYF	TGTGCCAGCAGCTTTACAGGACCCTACGAGCAGTACTTC
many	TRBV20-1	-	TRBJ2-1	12	CSARRTYNEQFF	TGCAGTGCTAGAAGGACGTACAATGAGCAGTTCTTC
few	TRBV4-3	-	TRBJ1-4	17	CASSQDSRIATNEKLFF	TGCGCCAGCAGCCAAGATTCCAGGATTGCAACTAATGAAAAACTGTTTTTT
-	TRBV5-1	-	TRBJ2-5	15	CASSRYGGRQETQYF	TGCGCCAGCAGCCGATACGGGGGTCGGCAAGAGACCCAGTACTTC
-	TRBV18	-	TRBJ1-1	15	CASSPEIGGGAEAFF	TGTGCCAGCTCACCAGAGATAGGAGGAGGGGCTGAAGCTTTCTTT
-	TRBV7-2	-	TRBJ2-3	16	CASSFGTGTSTDTQYF	TGTGCCAGCAGCTTTGGCACAGGGACAAGCACAGATACGCAGTATTTT
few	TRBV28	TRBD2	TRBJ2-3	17	CASSRVRASGRGDTQYF	TGTGCCAGCTCCCGTGTTCGGGCTAGCGGGAGGGGAGATACGCAGTATTTT
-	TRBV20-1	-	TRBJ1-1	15	CSASPLRGDNTEAFF	TGCAGTGCTAGTCCTCTTAGGGGGGATAACACTGAAGCTTTCTTT
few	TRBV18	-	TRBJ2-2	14	CASSSGVGGGELFF	TGTGCCAGCTCATCCGGGGTTGGTGGCGGGGAGCTGTTTTTT
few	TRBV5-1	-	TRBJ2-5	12	CASSLAQETQYF	TGCGCCAGCAGCTTGGCCCAAGAGACCCAGTACTTC
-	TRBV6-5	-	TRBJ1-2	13	CASNNLRDTGYTF	TGTGCCAGCAACAATCTCCGGGATACTGGCTACACCTTC
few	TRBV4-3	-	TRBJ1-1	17	CASSRAGSGGSNTEAFF	TGCGCCAGCAGCCGAGCGGGGAGTGGGGGGTCGAACACTGAAGCTTTCTTT
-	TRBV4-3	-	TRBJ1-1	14	CASSEGVLNTEAFF	TGCGCCAGCAGCGAGGGGGTTTTGAACACTGAAGCTTTCTTT
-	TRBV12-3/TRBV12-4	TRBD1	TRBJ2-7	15	CASSSGQAYDYEQYF	TGTGCCAGCAGTTCTGGACAGGCGTACGACTACGAGCAGTACTTC
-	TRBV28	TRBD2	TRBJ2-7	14	CASSLPGGSYEQYF	TGTGCCAGCAGTTTACCGGGGGGGTCCTACGAGCAGTACTTC
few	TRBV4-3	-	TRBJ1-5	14	CASSQGTGRAPQHF	TGCGCCAGCAGCCAAGGAACAGGGCGGGCGCCCCAGCATTTT
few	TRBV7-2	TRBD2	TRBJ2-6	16	CASSLRLASGANVLTF	TGTGCCAGCAGCTTACGACTAGCCTCTGGGGCCAACGTCCTGACTTTC
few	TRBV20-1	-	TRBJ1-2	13	CSAVLWALYGYTF	TGCAGTGCCGTTCTATGGGCCCTGTATGGCTACACCTTC
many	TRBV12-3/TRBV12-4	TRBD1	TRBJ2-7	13	CASSPTGLGEQYF	TGTGCCAGCAGTCCGACAGGGTTGGGCGAGCAGTACTTC
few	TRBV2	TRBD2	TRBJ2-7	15	CASRATSGRIYEQYF	TGTGCCAGCAGGGCTACTAGCGGGAGGATCTACGAGCAGTACTTC
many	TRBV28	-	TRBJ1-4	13	CASIQSLRGKLFF	TGTGCCAGCATTCAGTCCCTTAGAGGAAAACTGTTTTTT
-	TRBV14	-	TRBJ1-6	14	CASSQPISNSPLHF	TGTGCCAGCAGCCAGCCCATCAGTAATTCACCCCTCCACTTT
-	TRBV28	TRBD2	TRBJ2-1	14	CASRLGGGYNEQFF	TGTGCCAGCCGACTGGGGGGGGGCTACAATGAGCAGTTCTTC
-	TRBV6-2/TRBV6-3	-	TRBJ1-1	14	CASSYLELNTEAFF	TGTGCCAGCAGTTACCTGGAGCTGAACACTGAAGCTTTCTTT
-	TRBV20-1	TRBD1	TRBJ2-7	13	CSASRDRGREQYF	TGCAGTGCTAGTAGGGACAGGGGTCGCGAGCAGTACTTC
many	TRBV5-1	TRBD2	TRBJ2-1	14	CASTGTSSYNEQFF	TGCGCCAGCACCGGGACTAGCTCCTACAATGAGCAGTTCTTC